The clone carrying this T cell receptor beta chain was detected many times. Its cognate antigen is unknown. The sample comes from a study of CD8 T cells in ankylosing spondylitis. Study conclusions and caveats: Clones linked to disease were reported to show significant enrichment in matched ankylosing spondylitis synovial fluid. A TCR beta motif of 8 or 9 highly homologous variants appeared characteristic of ankylosing spondylitis blood. Relatively scarce in peripheral blood, disease-linked clones were CD8+. Some motif variants were previously reported in reactive arthritis synovial fluid and blood.

Quantitative molecular-barcoded 5'-RACE generated the TCR beta libraries. TCRdb ran MiXCR on the 5' RACE reads and lists one entry per CDR3 protein. The table includes 750,000 to 850,000 distinct CDR3 sequences, about 10% detected once. The CDR3 spans 13 residues. V was clipped by 5 bases and J by 3 bases; unmatched bases: 5. Germline V gene lookup returns CDR1 DFQATT and CDR2 SNEGSKA (reference sequence). The rearrangement joins TRBV20-1 to TRBJ1-1; 8 nucleotides agree with TRBD1. The material sequenced was blood, either unsorted or a sorted T cell fraction (not recorded which). The sequence was collected from a male donor with ankylosing spondylitis. The CDR3 here is CSAGQGFDTEAFF. The DNA of the CDR3 is TGCAGTGCTGGACAGGGTTTCGACACTGAAGCTTTCTTT.